This is a list of T cell receptor beta chains from one sample in a study of T-cell memory formation after mild COVID-19. TCRdb analysed the 5' RACE reads with MiXCR anew, one entry per CDR3 protein. The sample carries around 340,000 distinct CDR3 sequences, around 15% recorded once. The sample consisted of PBMCs or a T cell subset sorted from them (not recorded which). The receptors come from a man younger than 35 who had mild COVID-19 (a few samples of this study predate the infection). Cell type and time point are not known. Each CDR3 is given with its conserved first and last residue. A D gene is named only where the DNA matches it firmly. Clone size, where shown, is once, few, many, or a class for clones that have expanded.

CDR3nt	CDR3aa	v_gene	abundance	d_gene	j_gene
TGTGCCAGCAGCCCGAGAAGTCTCACAGATACGCAGTATTTT	CASSPRSLTDTQYF	TRBV11-2	-	-	TRBJ2-3
TGCGCCAGCAGCCGGGGCCAGGGGGGGACGGTTGAGACCCAGTACTTC	CASSRGQGGTVETQYF	TRBV5-1	-	-	TRBJ2-5
TGCAGTGCTACAGGACACAATCAGCCCCAGCATTTT	CSATGHNQPQHF	TRBV20-1	-	-	TRBJ1-5
TGTGCCAGCAGACTACCAACAGGGCCAGAAGCTTTCTTT	CASRLPTGPEAFF	TRBV6-5	few	-	TRBJ1-1
TGTGCCAGCAGTTACTCGATTGTCCACGAGCAGTACTTC	CASSYSIVHEQYF	TRBV6-5	-	-	TRBJ2-7
TGTGCCACCAGCAGAGATGGGGACAGGCGTCAGCCCCAGCATTTT	CATSRDGDRRQPQHF	TRBV15	-	TRBD1	TRBJ1-5
TGTGCCAGCAGCCGAGACTCAGAGGCCGGGGCCAACGTCCTGACTTTC	CASSRDSEAGANVLTF	TRBV6-2/TRBV6-3	-	-	TRBJ2-6
TGTGCCAGCAGTCCCATTAAGTTCCATGGCTACACCTTC	CASSPIKFHGYTF	TRBV27	few	-	TRBJ1-2
TGTGCCACCGCCTGGGGTAACACCGGGGAGCTGTTTTTT	CATAWGNTGELFF	TRBV11-2	many	-	TRBJ2-2
TGTGCCAGCAGGGGACTAGCGGGGGGCACAGATACGCAGTATTTT	CASRGLAGGTDTQYF	TRBV2	-	TRBD2	TRBJ2-3
TGTGCCAGCCTACGACTGTCCGACAATGAGCAGTTATTC	CASLRLSDNEQLF	TRBV19	-	-	TRBJ2-1
TGTGCCAGCAGACGGACAGGCTTTAACGAGCAGTACTTC	CASRRTGFNEQYF	TRBV12-3/TRBV12-4	-	TRBD1	TRBJ2-7
TGTGCCATCAGTTCCGGAGCGGTCAGGAGAGAGACCCAGTACTTC	CAISSGAVRRETQYF	TRBV10-3	-	-	TRBJ2-5
TGTGCCAGCAGTTATTCGTGGGGGGAAACTGAAGCTTTCTTT	CASSYSWGETEAFF	TRBV6-5	few	-	TRBJ1-1
TGTGCCAGCAGGGTGACTGATCAGCCCCAGCATTTT	CASRVTDQPQHF	TRBV12-3/TRBV12-4	-	-	TRBJ1-5
TGCAGTACCCTGACAGGACTCACAGATACGCAGTATTTT	CSTLTGLTDTQYF	TRBV29-1	many	-	TRBJ2-3
TGCGCCAGCAGCTCCCTCGTGTCTCTTGCTGGCTACACCTTC	CASSSLVSLAGYTF	TRBV5-1	-	-	TRBJ1-2
TGCAGCGTTTCCCCCGAGGGGGACAGGCAGTTCTTC	CSVSPEGDRQFF	TRBV29-1	few	TRBD1	TRBJ2-1
TGTGCCAGCAGCCCCGTCGGCGACTACGAGCAGTACTTC	CASSPVGDYEQYF	TRBV3-1	-	-	TRBJ2-7
TGTGCCAGCAGCTTAGCGGTCTCTGGGGCCAACGTCCTGACTTTC	CASSLAVSGANVLTF	TRBV7-9	-	-	TRBJ2-6
TGTGCCAGCAACGCGGGGGGGCGACAAGAGACCCAGTACTTC	CASNAGGRQETQYF	TRBV9	-	TRBD2	TRBJ2-5
TGCAGTGTTTACGGCAGGGGGCGCGAAGCTTTCTTT	CSVYGRGREAFF	TRBV20-1	few	TRBD1	TRBJ1-1
TGCGCCAGCAGCCTAACCGACAGGTTTAGGGACAATGAGCAGTTCTTC	CASSLTDRFRDNEQFF	TRBV5-1	many	-	TRBJ2-1
TGTGCCAGCAGTTACCGACAGGGGTCCGCTGAAGCTTTCTTT	CASSYRQGSAEAFF	TRBV6-5	few	TRBD1	TRBJ1-1
TGTGCCAGCAGTTCCTCCGGGACCAGGCGCTCCTACAATGAGCAGTTCTTC	CASSSSGTRRSYNEQFF	TRBV28	many	-	TRBJ2-1
TGTGCCAGCAGCGTAGTGGGGAACGAGCAGTACTTC	CASSVVGNEQYF	TRBV9	few	-	TRBJ2-7
TGCGCCAGCAGCGGCGGGGCCAGCTATTCCACAGATACGCAGTATTTT	CASSGGASYSTDTQYF	TRBV5-1	-	-	TRBJ2-3
TGTGCCACCAGTGAGAACAGGGGGGAGACCCAGTACTTC	CATSENRGETQYF	TRBV24-1	many	TRBD1	TRBJ2-5
TGTGCCACCAGTGAGGCAGATACGCAGTATTTT	CATSEADTQYF	TRBV24-1	many	-	TRBJ2-3
TGTGCCAGCAGCCAAGTTATGTTGGGGGGCTACAATGAGCAGTTCTTC	CASSQVMLGGYNEQFF	TRBV3-1	few	-	TRBJ2-1
TGTGCCAGCAGGGACGGGGGCTTGGGCACCGGGGAGCTGTTTTTT	CASRDGGLGTGELFF	TRBV28	many	-	TRBJ2-2
TGTGCCAGCTCACAACGGGCCCTCCCTAACTATGGCTACACCTTC	CASSQRALPNYGYTF	TRBV18	-	-	TRBJ1-2
TGTGCCAGCGGGGACGGGCGTCGGGGGGCCAACGTCCTGACTTTC	CASGDGRRGANVLTF	TRBV12-3/TRBV12-4	few	-	TRBJ2-6
TGTGCCTGGAGTGCGTACGGGGAGCTGTTTTTT	CAWSAYGELFF	TRBV30	-	-	TRBJ2-2
TGTGCCAGCAGATCAGGACAGTCAGAGACCCAGTACTTC	CASRSGQSETQYF	TRBV6-1	-	-	TRBJ2-5
TGCGCCAGCAGCCAGCTACCTGACAGGGTCTCTGGCTACACCTTC	CASSQLPDRVSGYTF	TRBV4-1	once	TRBD1	TRBJ1-2
TGTGCCAGCTCCCAGGACAGGGGACCCCAGTACTTC	CASSQDRGPQYF	TRBV18	-	TRBD1	TRBJ2-5
TGTGCCAGCAGTTACTTTTGGGGGCCTCGCTATGGCTACACCTTC	CASSYFWGPRYGYTF	TRBV6-2/TRBV6-3	-	-	TRBJ1-2
TGTGCCAGCAGTTATGGGTTCTCGGCGAGGAATGAGCAGTTCTTC	CASSYGFSARNEQFF	TRBV6-2/TRBV6-3	few	-	TRBJ2-1
TGTGCCAGCAGTTCCCCTGACAGCTCCTACGAGCAGTACTTC	CASSSPDSSYEQYF	TRBV12-3/TRBV12-4	few	-	TRBJ2-7
TGTGCCAGCAGCCAGCTAGGGGGAACCACAGATACGCAGTATTTT	CASSQLGGTTDTQYF	TRBV4-2	many	-	TRBJ2-3
TGCAGTGCTAGCCGACAGGCTAGCACAGATACGCAGTATTTT	CSASRQASTDTQYF	TRBV20-1	-	-	TRBJ2-3
TGTGCCAGCAGCTCTTCCCGGGACAGGGGTCGTGATACGCAGTATTTT	CASSSSRDRGRDTQYF	TRBV7-2	few	TRBD1	TRBJ2-3
TGTGCCAGCAGCCCGACAGGGGATTCCTACAATGAGCAGTTCTTC	CASSPTGDSYNEQFF	TRBV7-2	few	TRBD1	TRBJ2-1
TGCGCCAGCAGCCAAGAGGGGACTAGCCCCCCCGGGGAGCTGTTTTTT	CASSQEGTSPPGELFF	TRBV4-3	-	TRBD2	TRBJ2-2
TGCAGTGCTAGAGATCCTGGGAGGGCGGTGGGGGGCTACACCTTC	CSARDPGRAVGGYTF	TRBV20-1	many	-	TRBJ1-2
TGTGCCAGCAGCTTACAGAAGAACACTGAAGCTTTCTTT	CASSLQKNTEAFF	TRBV7-3	-	-	TRBJ1-1
TGCGCCAGCAGCTCGACAGGGGATGCAGATACGCAGTATTTT	CASSSTGDADTQYF	TRBV5-1	many	TRBD1	TRBJ2-3
TGTGCCACCAGTGATTCAAGGACATCTAGCACAGATACGCAGTATTTT	CATSDSRTSSTDTQYF	TRBV24-1	few	-	TRBJ2-3
TGCGCCAGCAGCCTGACTAGCGGGGGGGCCGGTGAGACCCAGTACTTC	CASSLTSGGAGETQYF	TRBV5-1	many	TRBD2	TRBJ2-5
TGTGCCAGCAGTTTAGGATGGCACACTGAAGCTTTCTTT	CASSLGWHTEAFF	TRBV12-3/TRBV12-4	many	-	TRBJ1-1
TGCGCCAGCAGCCCGGGACTTAGGACGAACACTGAAGCTTTCTTT	CASSPGLRTNTEAFF	TRBV5-1	few	-	TRBJ1-1
TGTGCCAGCAGCCCACCGAATGGACCAGAGACCCAGTACTTC	CASSPPNGPETQYF	TRBV3-1	many	-	TRBJ2-5
TGTGCCAGCAGCAGCCAGGGTGACACAGATACGCAGTATTTT	CASSSQGDTDTQYF	TRBV2	few	-	TRBJ2-3
TGCAGTGCTGCCCTGGGACGAGGGGTAGATACGCAGTATTTT	CSAALGRGVDTQYF	TRBV20-1	few	-	TRBJ2-3
TGCGCCAGCAGCCAAGTGATTGATACGCAGTATTTT	CASSQVIDTQYF	TRBV4-1	-	-	TRBJ2-3
TGCGCCAGCAGCCTAGTGCGGGGCAATGAGCAGTTCTTC	CASSLVRGNEQFF	TRBV4-1	-	-	TRBJ2-1
TGTGCCAGCTGTAGCGGGGAGCTGTTTTTT	CASCSGELFF	TRBV12-3/TRBV12-4	few	-	TRBJ2-2
TGCGCCAGCAGCTTGGACGGCGCAGGAAACACCATATATTTT	CASSLDGAGNTIYF	TRBV5-1	-	-	TRBJ1-3